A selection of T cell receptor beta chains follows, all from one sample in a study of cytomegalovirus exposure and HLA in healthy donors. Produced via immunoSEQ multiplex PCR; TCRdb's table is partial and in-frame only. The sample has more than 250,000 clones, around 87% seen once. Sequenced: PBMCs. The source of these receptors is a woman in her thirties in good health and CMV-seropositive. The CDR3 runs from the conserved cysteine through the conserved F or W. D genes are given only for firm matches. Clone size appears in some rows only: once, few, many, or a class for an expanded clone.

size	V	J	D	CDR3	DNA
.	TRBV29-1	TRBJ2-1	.	CSALTVSNNEQFF	TGCAGCGCCCTGACGGTATCTAACAATGAGCAGTTCTTC
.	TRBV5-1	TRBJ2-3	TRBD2	CASSRGLDTDTQYF	TGCGCCAGCAGCCGAGGACTAGATACAGATACGCAGTATTTT
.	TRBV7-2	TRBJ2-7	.	CASSLDVGAYYEQYF	TGTGCCAGCAGCCTGGATGTTGGGGCCTACTACGAGCAGTACTTC
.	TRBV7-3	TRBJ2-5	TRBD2	CASSTGLAGEETQYF	TGTGCCAGCAGCACCGGACTAGCGGGGGAAGAGACCCAGTACTTC
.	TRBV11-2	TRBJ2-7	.	CASSIEGGTYEQYF	TGTGCCAGCAGTATAGAGGGGGGGACCTACGAGCAGTACTTC
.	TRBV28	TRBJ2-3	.	CASSSTSTDTQYF	TGTGCCAGCAGCTCAACCAGCACAGATACGCAGTATTTT
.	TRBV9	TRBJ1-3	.	CASSVDGGAVGNTIYF	TGTGCCAGCAGCGTAGACGGGGGGGCGGTAGGAAACACCATATATTTT
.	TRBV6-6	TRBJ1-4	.	CASSPGTSEKLFF	TGTGCCAGCAGCCCCGGGACGTCTGAAAAACTGTTTTTT
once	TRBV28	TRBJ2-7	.	CASRPQSHNEQYF	TGTGCCAGCAGACCACAGAGCCATAACGAGCAGTACTTC
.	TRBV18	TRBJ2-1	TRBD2	CASSPLGLAGANEQFF	TGTGCCAGCTCACCACTCGGTCTAGCGGGAGCAAATGAGCAGTTCTTC
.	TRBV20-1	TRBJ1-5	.	CSARVDNPQHF	TGCAGTGCTAGGGTCGACAATCCCCAGCATTTT
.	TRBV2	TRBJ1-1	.	CASSLRTGNTEAFF	TGTGCCAGCAGTCTAAGGACGGGGAACACTGAAGCTTTCTTT
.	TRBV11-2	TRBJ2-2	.	CASSLGGLLGELFF	TGTGCCAGCAGCTTAGGCGGACTACTTGGGGAGCTGTTTTTT
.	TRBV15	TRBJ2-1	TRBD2	CATSRAPGLAPEQFF	TGTGCCACCAGCAGAGCCCCGGGACTAGCGCCCGAGCAGTTCTTC
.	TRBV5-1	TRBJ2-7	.	CASSLVGEQYF	TGCGCCAGCAGCTTGGTTGGCGAGCAGTACTTC
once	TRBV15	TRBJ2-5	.	CATSREVSGQETQYF	TGTGCCACCAGCAGAGAAGTCAGCGGGCAAGAGACCCAGTACTTC
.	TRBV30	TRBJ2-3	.	CAWSVGSTDTQYF	TGTGCCTGGAGTGTGGGATCTACAGATACGCAGTATTTT
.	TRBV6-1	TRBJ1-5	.	CASSEASAKPWTATVYSNQPQHF	TGTGCCAGCAGTGAAGCGTCTGCCAAGCCCTGGACAGCAACAGTCTATAGCAATCAGCCCCAGCATTTT
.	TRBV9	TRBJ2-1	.	CASSEEGYPTYNEQFF	TGTGCCAGCAGCGAGGAAGGGTACCCAACCTACAATGAGCAGTTCTTC
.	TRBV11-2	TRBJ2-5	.	CASSSWTLSAETQYF	TGTGCCAGCAGCTCCTGGACTCTTTCGGCAGAGACCCAGTACTTC
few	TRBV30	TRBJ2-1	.	CAWSVIGNEQFF	TGTGCCTGGAGTGTTATAGGCAATGAGCAGTTCTTC
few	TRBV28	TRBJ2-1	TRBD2	CASSAGLREFF	TGTGCCAGCAGTGCGGGACTAAGGGAGTTCTTC
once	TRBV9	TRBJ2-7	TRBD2	CASSASGGKNEQYF	TGTGCCAGCAGCGCGAGCGGGGGAAAGAACGAGCAGTACTTC
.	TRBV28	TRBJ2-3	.	CASSSGWGDTQYF	TGTGCCAGCAGTTCCGGATGGGGAGATACGCAGTATTTT
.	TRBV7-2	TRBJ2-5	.	CASSLTQAWETQYF	TGTGCCAGCAGCTTAACTCAAGCGTGGGAGACCCAGTACTTC
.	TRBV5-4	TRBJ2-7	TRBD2	CASSFSGVTYEQYF	TGTGCCAGCAGCTTTAGCGGGGTGACCTACGAGCAGTACTTC
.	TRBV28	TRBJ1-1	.	CASSNYQGFFEAFF	TGTGCCAGCAGTAACTATCAGGGGTTCTTTGAAGCTTTCTTT
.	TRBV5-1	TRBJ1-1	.	CASSPDPNTEAFF	TGCGCCAGCAGCCCAGACCCGAACACTGAAGCTTTCTTT
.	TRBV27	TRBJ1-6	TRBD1	CASSLFGTGGSPLHF	TGTGCCAGCAGTTTATTTGGGACAGGGGGTTCACCCCTCCACTTT
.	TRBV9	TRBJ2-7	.	CASSAGDGVEQYF	TGTGCCAGCAGCGCGGGGGACGGGGTCGAGCAGTACTTC
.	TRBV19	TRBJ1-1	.	CASNPRRRSTEAFF	TGTGCCAGTAATCCAAGAAGGAGGAGCACTGAAGCTTTCTTT
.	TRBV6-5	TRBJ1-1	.	CASRETGMNTEAFF	TGTGCCAGCAGAGAAACAGGGATGAACACTGAAGCTTTCTTT
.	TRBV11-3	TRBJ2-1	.	CASSSQAGAYNEQFF	TGTGCCAGCAGCTCCCAGGCGGGCGCGTACAATGAGCAGTTCTTC
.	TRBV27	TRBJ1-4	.	CASRRWGEKLFF	TGTGCCAGCAGGAGATGGGGGGAAAAACTGTTTTTT
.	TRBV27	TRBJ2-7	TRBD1	CASSPGQGAYEQYF	TGTGCCAGCAGCCCGGGACAGGGGGCTTACGAGCAGTACTTC
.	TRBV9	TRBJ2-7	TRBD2	CASSVGTRDGYEQYF	TGTGCCAGCAGCGTCGGGACTAGGGATGGCTACGAGCAGTACTTC
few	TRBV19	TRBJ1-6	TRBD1	CASSGQIHNSPLHF	TGTGCCAGTTCGGGACAGATCCATAATTCACCCCTCCACTTT
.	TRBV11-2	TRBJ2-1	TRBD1	CASSLATGTGGNNEQFF	TGTGCCAGCAGCTTAGCCACCGGGACAGGGGGGAACAATGAGCAGTTCTTC
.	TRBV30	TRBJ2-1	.	CAWTLASSYNEQFF	TGTGCCTGGACCCTAGCGAGCTCCTACAATGAGCAGTTCTTC
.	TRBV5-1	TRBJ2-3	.	CASSLGSTGSTDTQYF	TGCGCCAGCAGCTTGGGGTCGACAGGAAGCACAGATACGCAGTATTTT
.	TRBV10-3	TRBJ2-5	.	CATTNRDGETQYF	TGTGCCACCACCAACAGGGACGGGGAGACCCAGTACTTC
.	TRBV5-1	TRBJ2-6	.	CASSLDGSGANVLTF	TGCGCCAGCAGCTTGGATGGCTCTGGGGCCAACGTCCTGACTTTC
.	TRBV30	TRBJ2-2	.	CAWSVFSGELFF	TGTGCCTGGAGTGTATTTTCCGGGGAGCTGTTTTTT
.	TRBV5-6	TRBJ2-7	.	CASSFGSYEQYF	TGTGCCAGCAGCTTCGGCTCCTACGAGCAGTACTTC
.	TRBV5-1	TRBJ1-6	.	CASSLDQGPYYNSPLHF	TGCGCCAGCAGCTTGGACCAGGGACCCTATTATAATTCACCCCTCCACTTT
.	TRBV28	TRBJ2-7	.	CASSKRGDAYEQYF	TGTGCCAGCAGCAAGAGGGGAGACGCGTACGAGCAGTACTTC
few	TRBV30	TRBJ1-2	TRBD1	CAWSRTGSYGYTF	TGTGCCTGGAGTAGGACAGGGAGCTATGGCTACACCTTC
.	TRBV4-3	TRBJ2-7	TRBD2	CASSLAGGRNEQYF	TGCGCCAGCAGCCTAGCGGGGGGGCGGAACGAGCAGTACTTC
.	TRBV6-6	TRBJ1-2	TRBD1	CASNILDRVGGYTF	TGTGCCAGCAATATACTCGACAGGGTTGGTGGCTACACCTTC
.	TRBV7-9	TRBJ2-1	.	CASQSTGGAPYNEQFF	TGTGCCAGCCAATCTACTGGGGGGGCACCCTACAATGAGCAGTTCTTC
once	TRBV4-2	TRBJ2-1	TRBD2	CASSQDGREGPYNEQFF	TGTGCCAGCAGCCAAGATGGGCGGGAGGGACCATACAATGAGCAGTTCTTC
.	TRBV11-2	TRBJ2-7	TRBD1	CASSSIKRVVGQGYEQYF	TGTGCCAGCAGCTCCATTAAGCGGGTAGTCGGACAGGGCTACGAGCAGTACTTC
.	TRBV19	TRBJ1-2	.	CASSRRESHYGYTF	TGTGCCAGTAGTAGGAGAGAGAGCCACTATGGCTACACCTTC